This TCR beta chain was captured by sequencing in a study of blood T cell repertoires in COVID-19. Background on the study: Donors in the United States, Italy and Spain gave samples during acute or convalescent COVID-19. Sample material is recorded as cDNA or gDNA derived from T cells, B-cell-depleted T cells, or PBMCs.

Seattle participants joined during active infection and were tracked over time. Germline CDR1 LNHDA, CDR2 SQIVND (reference sequence). The length of the CDR3 is 15 residues. Trimming left V 6 bases short and J 0 bases short, with 14 bases between. The sample holds one count of this clone. Study processing details: Counts of nucleated cells, estimated from reference gene primer amplification, were obtained. The data were produced by immunoSEQ multiplex PCR, yet TCRdb's version contains in-frame clones alone and is incomplete. V and J calls and clone size are those listed in that table; D and trimming were worked out from the DNA. The sample lists 310,000 or so clones, roughly 90% occurring once.

The chain couples TRBV19 to TRBJ1-2; no reliable D call. The clonotype originates from a man aged 25-40 years with COVID-19, enrolled during active disease. Sequencing was done on a sample of peripheral blood. The CDR3 DNA sequence: TGTGCCAGTAGGGGCCAGGCGCTAACTAACTATGGCTACACCTTC. This codes for CASRGQALTNYGYTF.